This is a list of T cell receptor beta chains from one sample in a study of breast tumors, draining lymph nodes, adjacent tissues. TCRdb reanalysed the multiplex PCR reads using MiXCR and keeps one entry per CDR3 protein. In the table there are more than 20,000 distinct CDR3 sequences, 50% of which are singletons. The sample comprised breast tumor tissue. Source of these receptors: a female donor with breast cancer. Some clones in this sample may be carry-over from other donors' samples. The CDR3 runs from the conserved cysteine through the conserved F or W. The order of the fields is D gene, clone size, J gene, V gene, CDR3 protein, CDR3 DNA. The D gene is left open where the match is weak. The listing skips clone size in some rows; elsewhere it reads once, few, many or a size class.

D gene: -; clone size: -; J gene: TRBJ1-1; V gene: TRBV5-8; CDR3 protein: CASRLGGSGTEAFF; CDR3 DNA: TGTGCCAGCAGACTCGGGGGCAGCGGCACTGAAGCTTTCTTT
D gene: -; clone size: -; J gene: TRBJ1-3; V gene: TRBV7-2; CDR3 protein: CASSHGRSSGNTIYF; CDR3 DNA: TGTGCCAGCAGCCATGGACGGTCCTCTGGAAACACCATATATTTT
D gene: TRBD2; clone size: once; J gene: TRBJ2-1; V gene: TRBV29-1; CDR3 protein: CSSGTSGSDEQFF; CDR3 DNA: TGCAGCAGTGGGACTAGCGGGAGCGATGAGCAGTTCTTC
D gene: TRBD2; clone size: many; J gene: TRBJ2-5; V gene: TRBV30; CDR3 protein: CAWRVAGGQETQYF; CDR3 DNA: TGTGCCTGGAGAGTAGCGGGGGGGCAAGAGACCCAGTACTTC
D gene: TRBD2; clone size: -; J gene: TRBJ2-2; V gene: TRBV7-2; CDR3 protein: CASSSVSGSQNTGELFF; CDR3 DNA: TGTGCCAGCAGCTCCGTAAGCGGGAGTCAGAACACCGGGGAGCTGTTTTTT
D gene: -; clone size: many; J gene: TRBJ1-3; V gene: TRBV2; CDR3 protein: CASSLAGSGNTIYF; CDR3 DNA: TGTGCCAGCAGTCTGGCGGGCTCTGGAAACACCATATATTTT
D gene: TRBD1; clone size: few; J gene: TRBJ1-2; V gene: TRBV2; CDR3 protein: CASSLQGNGYTF; CDR3 DNA: TGTGCCAGCAGTTTACAGGGGAATGGCTACACCTTC
D gene: -; clone size: -; J gene: TRBJ1-4; V gene: TRBV20-1; CDR3 protein: CSAREPTGRRNEKLFF; CDR3 DNA: TGCAGTGCTAGAGAACCAACAGGGAGACGTAATGAAAAACTGTTTTTT
D gene: -; clone size: many; J gene: TRBJ2-7; V gene: TRBV15; CDR3 protein: CATSRDYGSGYEQYF; CDR3 DNA: TGTGCCACCAGCAGAGATTACGGGAGCGGATACGAGCAGTACTTC
D gene: TRBD2; clone size: -; J gene: TRBJ2-1; V gene: TRBV7-8; CDR3 protein: CASGLSGTNEQSF; CDR3 DNA: TGTGCCAGCGGCCTAAGCGGGACCAATGAGCAGTCCTTC
D gene: -; clone size: many; J gene: TRBJ2-3; V gene: TRBV6-4; CDR3 protein: CASSSIADTDTQYF; CDR3 DNA: TGTGCCAGCAGTTCAATAGCGGACACAGATACGCAGTATTTT
D gene: -; clone size: -; J gene: TRBJ2-2; V gene: TRBV9; CDR3 protein: CAGSSAWPGGGPTGELFF; CDR3 DNA: TGTGCCGGCAGCTCCGCATGGCCCGGGGGAGGCCCCACCGGGGAGCTGTTTTTT
D gene: -; clone size: medium-sized; J gene: TRBJ2-7; V gene: TRBV29-1; CDR3 protein: CSIVTGFTNEQYF; CDR3 DNA: TGCAGCATTGTGACAGGTTTTACCAACGAGCAGTACTTC
D gene: TRBD2; clone size: -; J gene: TRBJ2-3; V gene: TRBV2; CDR3 protein: CASSGEGRATDTQYF; CDR3 DNA: TGTGCCAGCAGTGGAGAAGGGAGGGCCACAGATACGCAGTATTTT
D gene: -; clone size: -; J gene: TRBJ2-1; V gene: TRBV20-1; CDR3 protein: CSANREVDEQFF; CDR3 DNA: TGCAGTGCCAACAGGGAGGTCGATGAGCAGTTCTTC
D gene: TRBD1; clone size: -; J gene: TRBJ2-7; V gene: TRBV7-9; CDR3 protein: CASSLLGQVGYEQYF; CDR3 DNA: TGTGCCAGCAGCTTGCTCGGACAGGTGGGCTACGAGCAGTACTTC
D gene: -; clone size: -; J gene: TRBJ2-2; V gene: TRBV9; CDR3 protein: CASRFGESTGELFF; CDR3 DNA: TGTGCCAGCAGGTTTGGCGAATCCACCGGGGAGCTGTTTTTT
D gene: TRBD2; clone size: -; J gene: TRBJ2-7; V gene: TRBV6-5; CDR3 protein: CASSGREGRGIGEQYF; CDR3 DNA: TGTGCCAGCAGTGGCCGGGAGGGCCGGGGCATAGGCGAGCAGTACTTC
D gene: TRBD2; clone size: few; J gene: TRBJ2-7; V gene: TRBV20-1; CDR3 protein: CSASARSSGRNYEQYF; CDR3 DNA: TGCAGTGCTAGCGCCAGATCTAGCGGGAGGAATTACGAGCAGTACTTC
D gene: -; clone size: many; J gene: TRBJ2-1; V gene: TRBV2; CDR3 protein: CASRETGFNEQFF; CDR3 DNA: TGTGCCAGCAGAGAGACTGGATTTAATGAGCAGTTCTTC
D gene: TRBD1; clone size: -; J gene: TRBJ2-6; V gene: TRBV29-1; CDR3 protein: CSVFLGYKTGRF; CDR3 DNA: TGCAGCGTTTTTCTGGGGTATAAGACAGGGCGTTTC
D gene: TRBD2; clone size: medium-sized; J gene: TRBJ2-5; V gene: TRBV9; CDR3 protein: CASSPLAGPMETQYF; CDR3 DNA: TGTGCCAGCAGCCCTCTAGCGGGACCCATGGAGACCCAGTACTTC
D gene: TRBD2; clone size: -; J gene: TRBJ2-7; V gene: TRBV5-6; CDR3 protein: CASSLGLAGGEQYF; CDR3 DNA: TGTGCCAGCAGCTTGGGACTAGCGGGAGGCGAGCAGTACTTC
D gene: -; clone size: -; J gene: TRBJ1-1; V gene: TRBV10-3; CDR3 protein: CAISDRATESFF; CDR3 DNA: TGTGCCATCAGTGATAGGGCAACTGAATCTTTCTTT
D gene: TRBD1; clone size: many; J gene: TRBJ2-7; V gene: TRBV12-3/TRBV12-4; CDR3 protein: CASRKRTGTGGFEQYF; CDR3 DNA: TGTGCCAGCAGGAAGAGAACCGGGACAGGGGGCTTCGAGCAGTACTTC
D gene: -; clone size: many; J gene: TRBJ2-3; V gene: TRBV12-3/TRBV12-4; CDR3 protein: CASSLRDPNVGDTQYF; CDR3 DNA: TGTGCCAGCAGTCTCCGGGACCCAAACGTGGGAGATACGCAGTATTTT
D gene: -; clone size: -; J gene: TRBJ2-7; V gene: TRBV7-2; CDR3 protein: CASGLGGPKQYF; CDR3 DNA: TGCGCCAGCGGCTTAGGAGGGCCCAAGCAGTACTTC
D gene: -; clone size: -; J gene: TRBJ1-5; V gene: TRBV5-6; CDR3 protein: CASSLSDQPQHF; CDR3 DNA: TGTGCCAGCAGCCTCAGCGATCAGCCCCAGCATTTT
D gene: -; clone size: -; J gene: TRBJ1-1; V gene: TRBV5-5; CDR3 protein: CASSSITSTITGKTEAFF; CDR3 DNA: TGTGCCAGCAGCTCCATAACCTCCACCATCACAGGGAAGACTGAAGCTTTCTTT
D gene: -; clone size: -; J gene: TRBJ1-4; V gene: TRBV30; CDR3 protein: CASSTGFNEKLFF; CDR3 DNA: TGTGCCTCCTCGACGGGATTCAATGAAAAACTGTTTTTT
D gene: -; clone size: -; J gene: TRBJ2-3; V gene: TRBV27; CDR3 protein: CASRLWFGTDTQYF; CDR3 DNA: TGTGCCAGCCGTTTATGGTTCGGCACAGATACGCAGTATTTT
D gene: TRBD1; clone size: many; J gene: TRBJ1-6; V gene: TRBV3-1; CDR3 protein: CASGQEGSPLHF; CDR3 DNA: TGTGCCAGCGGACAGGAGGGTTCACCCCTCCACTTT
D gene: TRBD1; clone size: many; J gene: TRBJ2-2; V gene: TRBV19; CDR3 protein: CASSHPGDSHTGELFF; CDR3 DNA: TGTGCCAGTAGTCACCCCGGGGACAGTCACACCGGGGAGCTGTTTTTT
D gene: -; clone size: -; J gene: TRBJ2-5; V gene: TRBV7-3; CDR3 protein: CASSLELADQETQYF; CDR3 DNA: TGTGCCAGCAGCTTAGAGCTAGCAGACCAAGAGACCCAGTACTTC
D gene: -; clone size: medium-sized; J gene: TRBJ2-1; V gene: TRBV11-2; CDR3 protein: CASSLTQLQFF; CDR3 DNA: TGTGCCAGCAGCTTAACCCAGCTTCAGTTCTTC
D gene: -; clone size: -; J gene: TRBJ2-5; V gene: TRBV20-1; CDR3 protein: CSARDPSSQETQYF; CDR3 DNA: TGCAGTGCTAGAGATCCCTCCAGCCAAGAGACCCAGTACTTC
D gene: -; clone size: -; J gene: TRBJ1-6; V gene: TRBV5-5; CDR3 protein: CASSRSRPGTEYNSPLHF; CDR3 DNA: TGTGCCAGCAGCAGAAGCAGACCAGGGACCGAGTATAATTCACCCCTCCACTTT
D gene: TRBD1; clone size: -; J gene: TRBJ2-1; V gene: TRBV20-1; CDR3 protein: CSARTGGYNEQFF; CDR3 DNA: TGCAGTGCTAGGACAGGGGGATACAATGAGCAGTTCTTC
D gene: TRBD2; clone size: -; J gene: TRBJ2-5; V gene: TRBV28; CDR3 protein: CASSTLAGPYQETQYF; CDR3 DNA: TGTGCCAGCAGTACGCTAGCGGGGCCGTACCAAGAGACCCAGTACTTC
D gene: TRBD1; clone size: many; J gene: TRBJ2-2; V gene: TRBV7-9; CDR3 protein: CASSSGQGATGELFF; CDR3 DNA: TGTGCCAGCAGCTCGGGACAGGGGGCCACCGGGGAGCTGTTTTTT
D gene: TRBD1; clone size: many; J gene: TRBJ2-1; V gene: TRBV7-3; CDR3 protein: CASSPTRTGPYNEQFF; CDR3 DNA: TGTGCCAGCAGCCCTACGCGGACAGGGCCCTACAATGAGCAGTTCTTC
D gene: TRBD2; clone size: -; J gene: TRBJ2-1; V gene: TRBV20-1; CDR3 protein: CSLAGAGGPSEEQFF; CDR3 DNA: TGCAGTCTTGCTGGTGCGGGAGGGCCGTCTGAAGAGCAGTTCTTC
D gene: TRBD2; clone size: -; J gene: TRBJ2-3; V gene: TRBV15; CDR3 protein: CATSRKREIDTQYF; CDR3 DNA: TGTGCCACCAGCAGAAAGCGGGAGATAGATACGCAGTATTTT
D gene: TRBD2; clone size: -; J gene: TRBJ2-7; V gene: TRBV6-6; CDR3 protein: CASRYSGTSGSSYEQYF; CDR3 DNA: TGTGCCAGCAGATACTCCGGGACTAGCGGGAGCTCCTACGAGCAGTACTTC
D gene: -; clone size: medium-sized; J gene: TRBJ2-3; V gene: TRBV5-6; CDR3 protein: CASSLQGRNTDTQYF; CDR3 DNA: TGTGCCAGCAGCTTACAGGGGAGGAACACAGATACGCAGTATTTT
D gene: TRBD1; clone size: once; J gene: TRBJ2-3; V gene: TRBV2; CDR3 protein: CASGGTGDTDTQYF; CDR3 DNA: TGTGCCAGCGGTGGGACAGGGGACACAGATACGCAGTATTTT
D gene: -; clone size: -; J gene: TRBJ1-6; V gene: TRBV4-2; CDR3 protein: CASSFYICSAWMGQENSPLHF; CDR3 DNA: -
D gene: -; clone size: many; J gene: TRBJ1-3; V gene: TRBV19; CDR3 protein: CATTFSSGNTIYF; CDR3 DNA: TGTGCCACCACATTTAGCTCTGGAAACACCATATATTTT
D gene: TRBD2; clone size: many; J gene: TRBJ2-7; V gene: TRBV6-6; CDR3 protein: CASRGLAGAYEQYF; CDR3 DNA: TGTGCCAGCAGGGGACTAGCGGGAGCCTACGAGCAGTACTTC